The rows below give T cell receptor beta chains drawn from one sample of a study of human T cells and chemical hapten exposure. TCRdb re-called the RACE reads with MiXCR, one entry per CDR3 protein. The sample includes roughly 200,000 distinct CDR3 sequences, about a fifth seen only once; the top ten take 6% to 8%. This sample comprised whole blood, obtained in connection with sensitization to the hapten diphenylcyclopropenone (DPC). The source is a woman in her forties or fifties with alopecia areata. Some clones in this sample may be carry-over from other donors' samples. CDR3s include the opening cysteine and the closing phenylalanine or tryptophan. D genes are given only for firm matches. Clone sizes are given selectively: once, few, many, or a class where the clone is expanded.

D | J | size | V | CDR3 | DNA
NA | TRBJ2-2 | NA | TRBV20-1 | CSARNSDTGELFF | TGCAGTGCGCGGAACTCAGACACCGGGGAGCTGTTTTTT
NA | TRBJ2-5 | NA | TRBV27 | CASSSSETQYF | TGTGCCAGCAGTTCATCAGAGACCCAGTACTTC
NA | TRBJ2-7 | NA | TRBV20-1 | CSAAEAGEQYF | TGCAGTGCCGCTGAGGCAGGCGAGCAGTACTTC
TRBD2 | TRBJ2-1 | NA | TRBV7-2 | CASSWTSGEYNEQFF | TGTGCCAGCAGCTGGACTAGCGGAGAATACAATGAGCAGTTCTTC
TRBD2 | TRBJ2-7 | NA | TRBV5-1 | CASGLAESYEQYF | TGCGCCAGCGGACTAGCGGAGTCCTACGAGCAGTACTTC
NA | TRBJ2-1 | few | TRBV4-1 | CASSQFHPLYNEQFF | TGCGCCAGCAGCCAATTCCACCCCCTATACAATGAGCAGTTCTTC
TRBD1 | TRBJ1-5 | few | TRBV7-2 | CASSRDRGGNQPQHF | TGTGCCAGCAGCAGAGACAGGGGAGGGAATCAGCCCCAGCATTTT
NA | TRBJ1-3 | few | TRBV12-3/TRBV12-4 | CASSLGGGAGNTIYF | TGTGCCAGCAGTTTAGGCGGGGGGGCTGGAAACACCATATATTTT
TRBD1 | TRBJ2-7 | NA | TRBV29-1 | CSVDGARGYEQYF | TGCAGCGTTGATGGAGCCAGGGGGTACGAGCAGTACTTC
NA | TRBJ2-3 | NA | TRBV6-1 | CASSEREDTQYF | TGTGCCAGCAGTGAACGGGAGGATACGCAGTATTTT
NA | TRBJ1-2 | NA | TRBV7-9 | CASSQQGYGYTF | TGTGCCAGCAGCCAACAGGGTTACGGCTACACCTTC
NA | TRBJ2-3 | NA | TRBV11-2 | CASSSRGGGDGIRTDTQYF | TGTGCCAGCAGCTCCAGGGGGGGAGGTGACGGGATTCGCACAGATACGCAGTATTTT
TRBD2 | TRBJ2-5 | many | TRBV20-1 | CSASGLAGGGGSTQYF | TGCAGTGCTAGTGGACTAGCGGGAGGAGGGGGATCGACCCAGTACTTC
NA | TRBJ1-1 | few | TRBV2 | CASSEVGGNTEAFF | TGTGCCAGCAGTGAAGTGGGGGGGAACACTGAAGCTTTCTTT
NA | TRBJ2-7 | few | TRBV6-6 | CASSYSTMAGKSYEQYF | TGTGCCAGCAGTTACTCGACGATGGCCGGGAAATCCTACGAGCAGTACTTC
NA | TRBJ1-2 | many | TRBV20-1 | CSARGDRFYGYTF | TGCAGTGCTAGAGGAGATCGGTTCTATGGCTACACCTTC
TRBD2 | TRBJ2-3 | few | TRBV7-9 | CASNPGLSTDTQYF | TGTGCCAGCAATCCGGGACTAAGCACAGATACGCAGTATTTT
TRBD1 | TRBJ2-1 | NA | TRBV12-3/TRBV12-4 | CASTTGGRHNEQFF | TGTGCCAGTACGACAGGGGGGAGGCACAATGAGCAGTTCTTC
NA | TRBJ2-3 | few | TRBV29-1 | CSAPRADTQYF | TGCAGCGCACCCAGGGCAGATACGCAGTATTTT
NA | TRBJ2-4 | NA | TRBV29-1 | CSVERTGGGGAAKNIQYF | TGCAGCGTTGAACGTACGGGAGGAGGGGGGGCGGCCAAAAACATTCAGTACTTC
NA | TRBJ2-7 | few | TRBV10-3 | CATQDKQDGNEQYF | TGTGCCACCCAGGATAAACAGGATGGTAACGAGCAGTACTTC
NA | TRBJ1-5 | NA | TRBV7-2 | CASSSYTGNRQPQHF | TGTGCCAGCAGCTCATACACCGGGAATCGGCAGCCCCAGCATTTT
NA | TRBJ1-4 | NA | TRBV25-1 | CASSEHREHNEKLFF | TGTGCCAGCAGTGAACACCGGGAGCATAATGAAAAACTGTTTTTT
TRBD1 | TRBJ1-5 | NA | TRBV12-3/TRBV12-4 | CASSLYQGDQPQHF | TGTGCCAGCAGTTTATACCAGGGGGATCAGCCCCAGCATTTT
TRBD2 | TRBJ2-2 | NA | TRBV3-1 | CASSRELAVLTGELFF | TGTGCCAGCAGCCGGGAACTAGCGGTACTCACCGGGGAGCTGTTTTTT
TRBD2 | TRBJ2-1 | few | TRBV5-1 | CASSLAQREYNEQFF | TGCGCCAGCAGCTTGGCCCAGCGGGAATACAATGAGCAGTTCTTC
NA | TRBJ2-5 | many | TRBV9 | CASSPRRAGETQYF | TGTGCCAGCAGCCCAAGGAGGGCCGGAGAGACCCAGTACTTC
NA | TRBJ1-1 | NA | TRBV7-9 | CATGLAFRDEAFF | TGTGCCACTGGGTTGGCTTTCCGAGACGAAGCTTTCTTT
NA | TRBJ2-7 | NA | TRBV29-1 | CSAEAGHEQYF | TGCAGCGCTGAGGCGGGGCACGAGCAGTACTTC
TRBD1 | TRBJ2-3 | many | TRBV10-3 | CASENRGFTDTQYF | TGTGCCAGCGAAAACAGGGGTTTCACAGATACGCAGTATTTT
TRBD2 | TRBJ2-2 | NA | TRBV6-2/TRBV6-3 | CASSRTSWTGELFF | TGTGCCAGCAGTCGGACTAGCTGGACCGGGGAGCTGTTTTTT
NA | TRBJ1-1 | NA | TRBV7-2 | CASSQVNLGNTEAFF | TGTGCCAGCAGCCAAGTCAATTTAGGGAACACTGAAGCTTTCTTT
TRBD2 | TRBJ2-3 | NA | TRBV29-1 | CSVVRLAGRHTDTQYF | TGCAGCGTCGTGAGGCTAGCGGGACGACACACAGATACGCAGTATTTT
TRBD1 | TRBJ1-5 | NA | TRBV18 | CASSLGQFNQPQHF | TGTGCCAGCTCACTGGGACAGTTTAATCAGCCCCAGCATTTT
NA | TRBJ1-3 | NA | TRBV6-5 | CASSYDAGNTIYF | TGTGCCAGCAGTTATGATGCCGGAAACACCATATATTTT
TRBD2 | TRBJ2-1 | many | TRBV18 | CASSPEREGGEQFF | TGTGCCAGCTCACCCGAGCGGGAGGGCGGTGAGCAGTTCTTC
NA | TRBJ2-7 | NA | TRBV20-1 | CSASGSPYEQYF | TGCAGTGCTAGCGGGAGCCCCTACGAGCAGTACTTC
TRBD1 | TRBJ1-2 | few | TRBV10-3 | CAISRDRPPFDYGYTF | TGTGCCATCAGTCGGGACAGGCCCCCCTTTGACTATGGCTACACCTTC
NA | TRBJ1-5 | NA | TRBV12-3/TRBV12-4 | CASSPRSRDQPQHF | TGTGCCAGCAGTCCTAGAAGCAGGGATCAGCCCCAGCATTTT
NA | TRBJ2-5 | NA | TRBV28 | CASSQGGQLAETQYF | TGTGCCAGCTCCCAGGGGGGGCAGCTCGCAGAGACCCAGTACTTC
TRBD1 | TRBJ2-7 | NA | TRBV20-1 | CSAIDRGLVPYEQYF | TGCAGTGCTATTGACAGGGGGCTTGTTCCTTACGAGCAGTACTTC
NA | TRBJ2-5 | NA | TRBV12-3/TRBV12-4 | CASSFYGETQYF | TGTGCCAGCAGTTTCTATGGAGAGACCCAGTACTTC
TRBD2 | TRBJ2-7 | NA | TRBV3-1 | CASSPTSGRNSEQYF | TGTGCCAGCAGCCCGACTAGCGGGAGAAATAGCGAGCAGTACTTC
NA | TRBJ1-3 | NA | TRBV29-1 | CSVEKGHSGNTIYF | TGCAGCGTTGAGAAAGGCCACTCTGGAAACACCATATATTTT
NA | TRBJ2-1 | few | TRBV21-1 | CASSKRRTENGTLDNEQFF | TGTGCCAGCAGCAAACGAAGGACAGAGAACGGGACCCTTGACAATGAGCAGTTCTTC
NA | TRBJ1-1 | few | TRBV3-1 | CASSPKVGGVTEAFF | TGTGCCAGCAGCCCCAAGGTCGGGGGGGTGACTGAAGCTTTCTTT
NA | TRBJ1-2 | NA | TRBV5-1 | CASSFENLYGYTF | TGCGCCAGCAGCTTTGAGAACCTCTATGGCTACACCTTC
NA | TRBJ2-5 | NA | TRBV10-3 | CAIRSGGYQETQYF | TGTGCCATCCGATCAGGAGGGTACCAAGAGACCCAGTACTTC
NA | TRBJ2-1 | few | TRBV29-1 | CSGTATGNEQFF | TGCAGCGGTACCGCGACAGGCAATGAGCAGTTCTTC
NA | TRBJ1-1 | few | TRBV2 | CASSNYMNTEAFF | TGTGCCAGCAGCAACTACATGAACACTGAAGCTTTCTTT
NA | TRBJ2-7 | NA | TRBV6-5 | CASTLPGPPYEQYF | TGTGCCAGCACTCTACCTGGTCCGCCCTACGAGCAGTACTTC
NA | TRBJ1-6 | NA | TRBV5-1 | CASSLATGRNSPLHF | TGCGCCAGCAGCTTGGCGACAGGACGAAATTCACCCCTCCACTTT
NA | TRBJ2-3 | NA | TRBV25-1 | CASSFTGLDTQYF | TGTGCCAGCAGTTTCACAGGGCTAGATACGCAGTATTTT
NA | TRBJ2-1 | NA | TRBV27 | CASSIRPNPSYNEQFF | TGTGCCAGCAGTATCCGTCCGAACCCCTCCTACAATGAGCAGTTCTTC
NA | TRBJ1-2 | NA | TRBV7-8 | CASSGGHPLGSYGYTF | TGTGCCAGCAGCGGGGGACATCCCCTTGGCAGCTATGGCTACACCTTC
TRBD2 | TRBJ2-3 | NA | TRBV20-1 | CSASRRLAGMQTDTQYF | TGCAGTGCTAGCCGCAGACTAGCGGGGATGCAAACAGATACGCAGTATTTT